The 20 T cell receptor beta chains given below trace back to one sample, sequenced in a study of cytomegalovirus exposure and HLA in healthy donors. Primers included in the PCR were 60 Vbeta and 13 Jbeta primers. Sequenced by immunoSEQ multiplex PCR; TCRdb stores in-frame clones only, minus some. The sample includes fewer than 200,000 clones, about 75% of them seen just once. Sequencing input: PBMCs. Source of these receptors: a female donor in good health and CMV-seronegative.

This clone has a handful of counts. The V gene is TRBV7-9, the J gene TRBJ1-4; a possible D gene is TRBD1 (5 bases). The CDR3 has 14 amino acids. V gave up 4 bases and J gave up 6 bases, with 12 bases separating them. Germline CDR1 and CDR2: SEHNR and FQNEAQ (reference sequence). CDR3: CASSSTVVYEKLFF. The CDR3 DNA reads TGTGCCAGCAGCTCGACAGTCGTTTATGAAAAACTGTTTTTT.

The chain uses TRBV9 and TRBJ2-7; unclear D gene. The CDR3 has 14 amino acids. From germline, CDR1 is SGDLS and CDR2 YYNGEE. Trimming shortened V by 0 bases and J by 3 bases, and 10 bases separated the two germline ends. CDR3 coding DNA: TGTGCCAGCAGCGTAGCTACGGGTTACTACGAGCAGTACTTC. This gives the protein CASSVATGYYEQYF.

This clone appeared a few times. This same CDR3 is encoded by further DNA sequences in the sample. The gene calls are TRBV9 and TRBJ1-1, with 9 bases identical to TRBD1. With V trimmed by 2 bases and J by 1 base, 0 bases remained unmatched. CDR3 length: 14 residues. The V gene's germline CDR1 is SGDLS and CDR2 YYNGEE. CDR3 sequence (DNA): TGTGCCAGCAGCGTGACAGGGGGGAACACTGAAGCTTTCTTT. Translated, it gives CASSVTGGNTEAFF.

This clone was found once. The chain couples TRBV6-6 to TRBJ2-3; a weak D match, TRBD2 (6 bases). The V gene's germline CDR1 is MNHNY and CDR2 SVGAGI (reference sequence). V shed 7 bases and J shed 3 bases, with 11 bases lying between them. This CDR3 has 13 amino acids. The CDR3 DNA is TGTGCCAGCAACGGGGGTAGGACAGATACGCAGTATTTT. Amino acid sequence: CASNGGRTDTQYF.

The genes are TRBV5-1 and TRBJ1-3; TRBD1 might be the D (6 bases). The V end lost 2 bases, the J end lost 7 bases, and 13 bases lay between the germline ends. Germline CDR1 is SGHRS and CDR2 is YFSETQ. This CDR3 comprises 14 residues. Here the CDR3 reads CASSFEGGHNTIYF. The CDR3 DNA follows: TGCGCCAGCAGCTTTGAAGGGGGTCACAACACCATATATTTT.

The genes are TRBV5-5 and TRBJ1-2; the match to TRBD1 covers 7 bases. V shed 0 bases and J 3 bases; nucleotides not matched to a gene: 14. CDR1 is SGHKS and CDR2 is YYEKEE in the germline V gene (reference sequence). The CDR3 sequence is 18 residues long. The CDR3 DNA follows: TGTGCCAGCAGCTTGGCCCCCCCGACAGGGAATCGTGACTATGGCTACACCTTC. It yields the protein CASSLAPPTGNRDYGYTF.

The rearrangement joins TRBV5-1 to TRBJ2-1, with 8 bases fitting TRBD2. V dropped 3 bases and J dropped 0; count of bases not matched to a gene: 5. Germline values: CDR1 SGHRS, CDR2 YFSETQ. The CDR3 loop spans 16 amino acids. CDR3 DNA sequence: TGCGCCAGCAGCTCGGGACTAGACTACTCCTACAATGAGCAGTTCTTC. Its translation: CASSSGLDYSYNEQFF.

This clone has only one observation. V is TRBV6-1 and J is TRBJ2-7; TRBD1 matches 7 bases. Germline CDR1 and CDR2: MNHNS and SASEGT. The ends lost 4 bases at V and 4 bases at J; junction bases unmatched: 16. The CDR3 totals 17 residues. The CDR3 nucleotides are TGTGCCAGCAGTGTATCCGGGACAGCCCCTATAGTGTACGAGCAGTACTTC. This encodes CASSVSGTAPIVYEQYF.

The CDR3 region is CASTLGQGLYGYTF. DNA of the CDR3: TGTGCCAGTACCCTGGGACAGGGGCTCTATGGCTACACCTTC. The V and J genes are TRBV19 and TRBJ1-2, with 10 bases aligning to TRBD1. Per germline, CDR1 LNHDA and CDR2 SQIVND (reference sequence). The CDR3 runs 14 residues. The V gene end was trimmed by 7 bases and the J gene end by 4 bases; junction bases not matched to a gene: 6.

This clone was observed once. The chain joins TRBV30 to TRBJ2-3; 8 bases fit TRBD1. Trimming took 2 bases from V and 8 from J; bases not matched to a gene: 9. The CDR3 extends over 14 amino acids. Germline lookup yields CDR1 GTSNPN and CDR2 SVGIG (reference sequence). The CDR3 sequence is CAWSFGQGLGTQYF. The CDR3 DNA reads TGTGCCTGGAGTTTTGGACAGGGTTTAGGTACGCAGTATTTT. Complete variable domain (other parts from reference TRBV30 and TRBJ2-3): SQTIHQWPATLVQPVGSPLSLECTVEGTSNPNLYWYRQAAGRGLQLLFYSVGIGQISSEVPQNLSASRPQDRQFILSSKKLLLSDSGFYLCAWSFGQGLGTQYFGPGTRLTVL.

This chain connects TRBV5-4 to TRBJ2-3; 7 bases line up with TRBD1. The germline gives CDR1 SGHNT, CDR2 YYREEE (reference sequence). J was trimmed by 4 bases and V by 5 bases; bases with no gene match: 4. This CDR3 is built from 13 residues. In nucleotides, the CDR3 is TGTGCCAGCAGTTACAGGGGAGCAGATACGCAGTATTTT. It encodes CASSYRGADTQYF.

The V call is TRBV27, the J call TRBJ1-4; the match to TRBD1 covers 8 bases. Trimming cost V 2 bases and J 10 bases; bases outside gene matches: 6. The length of the CDR3 is 14 residues. Germline CDR1 is MNHEY and CDR2 is SMNVEV (reference sequence). In DNA, the CDR3 is TGTGCCAGCAGTTTAAGGGCAGGGGGCGTAAAACTGTTTTTT. Protein: CASSLRAGGVKLFF. The whole variable domain, filled in from reference TRBV27 and TRBJ1-4, reads EAQVTQNPRYLITVTGKKLTVTCSQNMNHEYMSWYRQDPGLGLRQIYYSMNVEVTDKGDVPEGYKVSRKEKRNFPLILESPSPNQTSLYFCASSLRAGGVKLFFGSGTQLSVL.

V and J are TRBV13 and TRBJ1-1; D is uncertain. Germline CDR1 reads PRHDT; CDR2 reads FYEKMQ (reference sequence). This CDR3 spans 16 amino acids. V lost 2 bases, J lost 0 bases, and 13 bases lay in between. CDR3 sequence reads: CASSLSVTPLNTEAFF. The CDR3 DNA reads as TGTGCCAGCAGCTTATCTGTGACACCATTGAACACTGAAGCTTTCTTT.

This clone showed up just a few times. V and J are TRBV7-9 and TRBJ2-1; 7 nucleotides agree with TRBD1. This CDR3 spans 17 amino acids. Germline CDR1 is SEHNR and CDR2 is FQNEAQ (reference sequence). With 5 bases clipped from V and 0 bases from J, the junction kept 10 bases outside the gene matches. The CDR3 sequence: CASSHYRGDSSYNEQFF. For the CDR3, the DNA is TGTGCCAGCAGCCACTACAGGGGCGATAGCTCCTACAATGAGCAGTTCTTC.

This chain uses TRBV15 with TRBJ2-2; 8 nucleotides line up with TRBD2. Germline V CDR1 and CDR2: LNHNV, YYDKDF (reference sequence). This CDR3 has 17 amino acids. V gave up 2 bases and J gave up 5 bases; unmatched junction bases: 10. The CDR3 sequence: CATSRPSGGVGTGELFF. DNA of the CDR3: TGTGCCACCAGCAGACCTTCGGGAGGGGTGGGGACCGGGGAGCTGTTTTTT.

The chain carries TRBV7-7 and TRBJ1-2; D gene uncertain. The germline V gene encodes CDR1 SSHAT and CDR2 FNYEAQ (reference sequence). This CDR3 spans 15 amino acids. V was pared by 4 bases and J by 4 bases, with 16 bases between. CDR3 DNA sequence: TGTGCCAGCAGCTCACCTCGGTACCGTTTCTATGGCTACACCTTC. This sequence encodes CASSSPRYRFYGYTF.

This rearrangement joins TRBV4-1 to TRBJ1-1, with TRBD1 as a possible D gene (5 bases). CDR1 is MGHRA and CDR2 is YSYEKL in the germline V gene. CDR3 length: 16 residues. Trimming stripped 0 bases from V and 4 bases from J, with 15 bases between. For the CDR3, the DNA is TGCGCCAGCAGCCAAGACCCCCGACAGAAGATCACTGAAGCTTTCTTT. Its translation is CASSQDPRQKITEAFF.

This clone came up once. This sequence joins TRBV5-1 and TRBJ1-2; tentatively, D is TRBD1 (5 bases). With 7 bases removed from V and 0 bases from J, the gap between germline ends came to 13 bases. This CDR3 comprises 14 residues. Per the germline V gene, CDR1 is SGHRS and CDR2 is YFSETQ. CDR3 DNA: TGCGCCAGCCTCCCGGGGGGATCTAACTATGGCTACACCTTC. Protein: CASLPGGSNYGYTF.

This sequence joins TRBV6-5 and TRBJ2-5; the match to TRBD2 covers 8 bases. CDR3 length: 14 residues. Germline V gene data show CDR1 as MNHEY and CDR2 as SVGAGI. The V gene end was trimmed by 8 bases and the J gene end by 4 bases; junction bases not matched to a gene: 9. The CDR3 reads CASGGGRKVETQYF. DNA for the CDR3: TGTGCCAGCGGGGGCGGGAGGAAAGTAGAGACCCAGTACTTC.

In regard to this clone: Other DNA sequences in the same sample also yield this CDR3. CDR3 protein: CASSRDRGNYGYTF. CDR3 nucleotides: TGTGCCAGTAGTCGGGATAGAGGGAACTATGGCTACACCTTC. The V gene is TRBV19, the J gene TRBJ1-2; no firm D call. The V end was cut by 5 bases, the J end by 2 bases, with 12 bases between. The V gene's germline CDR1 is LNHDA and CDR2 SQIVND (reference sequence). The CDR3 is 14 residues long.